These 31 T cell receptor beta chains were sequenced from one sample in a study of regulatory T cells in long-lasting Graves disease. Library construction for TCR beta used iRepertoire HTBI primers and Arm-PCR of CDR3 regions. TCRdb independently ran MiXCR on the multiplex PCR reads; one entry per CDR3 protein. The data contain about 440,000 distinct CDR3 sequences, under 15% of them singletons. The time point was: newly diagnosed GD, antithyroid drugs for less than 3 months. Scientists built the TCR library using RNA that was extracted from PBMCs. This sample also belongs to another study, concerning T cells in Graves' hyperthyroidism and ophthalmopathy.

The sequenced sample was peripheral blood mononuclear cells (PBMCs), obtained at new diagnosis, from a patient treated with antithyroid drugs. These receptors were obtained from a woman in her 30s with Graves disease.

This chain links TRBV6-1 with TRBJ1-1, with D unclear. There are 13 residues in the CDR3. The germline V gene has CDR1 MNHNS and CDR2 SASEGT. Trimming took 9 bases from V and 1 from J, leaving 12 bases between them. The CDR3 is CASMVAPNTEAFF. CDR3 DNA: TGTGCCAGTATGGTAGCGCCGAACACTGAAGCTTTCTTT.

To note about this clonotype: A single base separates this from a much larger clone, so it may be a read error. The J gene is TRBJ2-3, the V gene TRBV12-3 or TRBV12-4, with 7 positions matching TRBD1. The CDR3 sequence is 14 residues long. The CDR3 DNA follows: TGTGCCTGCAGTACGGGACAGACCACAGATACGCAGTATTTT. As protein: CACSTGQTTDTQYF.

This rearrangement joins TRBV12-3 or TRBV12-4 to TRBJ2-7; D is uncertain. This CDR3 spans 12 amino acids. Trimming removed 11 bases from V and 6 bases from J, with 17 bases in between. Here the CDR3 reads CAGCVGPGEQYF. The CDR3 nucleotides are TGTGCCGGGTGTGTAGGGCCGGGCGAGCAGTACTTC.

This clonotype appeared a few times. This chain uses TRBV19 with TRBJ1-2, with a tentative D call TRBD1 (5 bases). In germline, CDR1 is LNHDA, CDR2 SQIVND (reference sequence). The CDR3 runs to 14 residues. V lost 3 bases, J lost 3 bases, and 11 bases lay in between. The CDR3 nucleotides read TGTGCCAGTAGTATTGATCGGGGCTACTATGGCTACACCTTC. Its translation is CASSIDRGYYGYTF.

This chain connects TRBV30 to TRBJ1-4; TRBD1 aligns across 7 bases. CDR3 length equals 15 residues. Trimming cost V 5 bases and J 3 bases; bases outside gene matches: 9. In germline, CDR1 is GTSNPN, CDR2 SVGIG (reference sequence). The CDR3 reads CAWSFPGTANEKLFF. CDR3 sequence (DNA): TGTGCCTGGTCCTTCCCCGGGACAGCTAATGAAAAACTGTTTTTT.

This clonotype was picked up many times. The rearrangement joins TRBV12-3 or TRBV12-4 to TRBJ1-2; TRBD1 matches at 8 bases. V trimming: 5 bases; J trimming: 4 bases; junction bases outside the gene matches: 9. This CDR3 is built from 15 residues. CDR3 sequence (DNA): TGTGCCAGCAGTGCGACACCTGGGACAGGCTATGGCTACACCTTC. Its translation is CASSATPGTGYGYTF.

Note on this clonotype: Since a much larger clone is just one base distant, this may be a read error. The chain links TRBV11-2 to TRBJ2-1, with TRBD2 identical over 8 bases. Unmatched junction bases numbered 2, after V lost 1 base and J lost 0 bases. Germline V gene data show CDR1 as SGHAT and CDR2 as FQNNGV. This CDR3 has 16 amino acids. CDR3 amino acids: CASSLAGGGSYNEQFF. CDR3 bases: TGTGCCAGCAGCTTAGCGGGAGGGGGCTCCTACAATGAGCAGTTCTTC.

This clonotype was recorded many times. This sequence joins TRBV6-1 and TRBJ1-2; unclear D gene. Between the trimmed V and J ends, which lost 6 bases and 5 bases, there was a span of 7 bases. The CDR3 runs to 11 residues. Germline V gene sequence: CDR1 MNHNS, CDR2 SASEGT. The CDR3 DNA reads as TGTGCCAGCAGCGCAGGATATGGCTACACCTTC. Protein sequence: CASSAGYGYTF.

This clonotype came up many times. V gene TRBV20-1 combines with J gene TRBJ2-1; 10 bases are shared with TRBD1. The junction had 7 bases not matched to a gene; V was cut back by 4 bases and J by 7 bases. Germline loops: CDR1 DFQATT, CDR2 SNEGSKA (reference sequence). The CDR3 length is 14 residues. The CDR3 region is CSANRDRGQNEQFF. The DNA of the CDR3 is TGCAGTGCTAACCGGGACAGGGGACAAAATGAGCAGTTCTTC.

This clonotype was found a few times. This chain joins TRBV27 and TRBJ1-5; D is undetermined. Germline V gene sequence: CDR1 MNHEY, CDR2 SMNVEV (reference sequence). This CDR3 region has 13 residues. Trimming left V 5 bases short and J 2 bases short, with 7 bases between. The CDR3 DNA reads TGTGCCAGCAGTCGATGGGGCAATCAGCCCCAGCATTTT. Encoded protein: CASSRWGNQPQHF.

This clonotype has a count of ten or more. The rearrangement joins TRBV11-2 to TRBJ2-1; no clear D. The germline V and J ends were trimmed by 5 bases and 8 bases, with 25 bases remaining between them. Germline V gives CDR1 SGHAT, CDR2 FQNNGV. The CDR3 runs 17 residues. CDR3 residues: CASSPISPRSYADEQFF. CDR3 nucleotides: TGTGCCAGCAGCCCAATTAGCCCCCGGTCCTATGCGGATGAGCAGTTCTTC.

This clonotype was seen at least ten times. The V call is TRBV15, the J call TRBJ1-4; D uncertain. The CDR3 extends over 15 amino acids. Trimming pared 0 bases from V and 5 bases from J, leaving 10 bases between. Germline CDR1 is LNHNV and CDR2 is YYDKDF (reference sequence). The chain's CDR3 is CATSRDGSENEKLFF. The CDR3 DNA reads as TGTGCCACCAGCAGAGATGGGTCAGAGAATGAAAAACTGTTTTTT.

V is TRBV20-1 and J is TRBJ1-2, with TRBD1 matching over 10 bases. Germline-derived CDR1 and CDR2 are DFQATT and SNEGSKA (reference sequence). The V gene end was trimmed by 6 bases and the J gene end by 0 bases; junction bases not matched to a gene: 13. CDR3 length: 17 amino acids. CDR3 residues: CSARGQGGTISNYGYTF. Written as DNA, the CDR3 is TGCAGTGCCCGCGGACAGGGGGGGACGATCTCTAACTATGGCTACACCTTC.

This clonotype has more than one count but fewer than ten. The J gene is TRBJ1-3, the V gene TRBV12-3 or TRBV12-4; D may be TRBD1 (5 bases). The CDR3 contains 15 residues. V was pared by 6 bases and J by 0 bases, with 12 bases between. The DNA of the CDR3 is TGTGCCAGCAGACCAGACAGCTCCTCTGGAAACACCATATATTTT. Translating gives CASRPDSSSGNTIYF.

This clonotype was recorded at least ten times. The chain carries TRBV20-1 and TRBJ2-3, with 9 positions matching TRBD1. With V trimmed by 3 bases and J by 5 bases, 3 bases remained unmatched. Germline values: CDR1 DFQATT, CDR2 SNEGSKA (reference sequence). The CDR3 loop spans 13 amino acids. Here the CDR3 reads CSARTGGGDTQYF. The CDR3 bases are TGCAGTGCTAGGACAGGGGGAGGAGATACGCAGTATTTT.

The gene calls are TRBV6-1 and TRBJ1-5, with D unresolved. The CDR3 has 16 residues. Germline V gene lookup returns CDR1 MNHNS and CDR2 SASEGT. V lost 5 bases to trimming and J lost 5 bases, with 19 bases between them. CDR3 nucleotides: TGTGCCAGCAGTCGAATACGGAGAGGACCAGATCAGCCCCAGCATTTT. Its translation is CASSRIRRGPDQPQHF.

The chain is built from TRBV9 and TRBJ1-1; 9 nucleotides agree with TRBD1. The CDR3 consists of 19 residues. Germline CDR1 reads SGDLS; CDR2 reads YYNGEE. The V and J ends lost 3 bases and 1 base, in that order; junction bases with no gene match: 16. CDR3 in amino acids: CASSGRLRTGDGGNTEAFF. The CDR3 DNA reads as TGTGCCAGCAGCGGAAGACTTCGGACAGGGGATGGTGGGAACACTGAAGCTTTCTTT.

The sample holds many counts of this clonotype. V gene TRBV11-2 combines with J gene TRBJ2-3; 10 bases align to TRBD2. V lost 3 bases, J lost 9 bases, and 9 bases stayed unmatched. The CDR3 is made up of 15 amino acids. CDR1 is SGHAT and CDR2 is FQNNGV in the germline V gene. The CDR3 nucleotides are TGTGCCAGCAGCTTCTCTCCCGGGACTAGCGAAACGCAGTATTTT. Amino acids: CASSFSPGTSETQYF.

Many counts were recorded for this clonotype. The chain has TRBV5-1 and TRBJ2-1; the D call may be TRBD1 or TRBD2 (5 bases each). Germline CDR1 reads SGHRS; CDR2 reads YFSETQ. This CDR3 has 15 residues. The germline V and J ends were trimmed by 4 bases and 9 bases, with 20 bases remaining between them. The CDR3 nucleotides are TGCGCCAGCAGCGGTTCCGGGGCAGTGCTCGGTGAGCAGTTCTTC. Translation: CASSGSGAVLGEQFF.

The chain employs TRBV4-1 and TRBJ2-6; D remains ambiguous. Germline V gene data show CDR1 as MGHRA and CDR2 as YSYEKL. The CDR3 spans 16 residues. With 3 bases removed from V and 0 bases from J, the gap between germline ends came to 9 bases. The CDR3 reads CASSHASASGANVLTF. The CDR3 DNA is TGCGCCAGCAGCCATGCCAGCGCCTCTGGGGCCAACGTCCTGACTTTC.

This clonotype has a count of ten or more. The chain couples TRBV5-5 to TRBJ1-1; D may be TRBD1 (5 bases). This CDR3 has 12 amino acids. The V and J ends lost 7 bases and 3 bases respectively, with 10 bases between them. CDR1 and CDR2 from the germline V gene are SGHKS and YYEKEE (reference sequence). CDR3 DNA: TGTGCCAGCCGGCGGGGGGACACTGAAGCTTTCTTT. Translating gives CASRRGDTEAFF.

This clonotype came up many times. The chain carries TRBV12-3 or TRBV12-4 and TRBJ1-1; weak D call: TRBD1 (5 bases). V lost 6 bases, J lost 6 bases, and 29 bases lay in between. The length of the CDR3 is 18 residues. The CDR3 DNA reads TGTGCCAGCAGGACCCCCCGGGCCGGGACCGTTCGGGACTCTGAAGCTTTCTTT. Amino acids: CASRTPRAGTVRDSEAFF.

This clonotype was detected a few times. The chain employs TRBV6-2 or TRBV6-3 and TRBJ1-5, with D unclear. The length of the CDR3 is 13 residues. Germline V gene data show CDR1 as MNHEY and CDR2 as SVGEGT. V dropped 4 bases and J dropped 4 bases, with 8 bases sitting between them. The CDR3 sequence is CASSWEGNQPQHF. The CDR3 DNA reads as TGTGCCAGCAGTTGGGAAGGTAATCAGCCCCAGCATTTT.

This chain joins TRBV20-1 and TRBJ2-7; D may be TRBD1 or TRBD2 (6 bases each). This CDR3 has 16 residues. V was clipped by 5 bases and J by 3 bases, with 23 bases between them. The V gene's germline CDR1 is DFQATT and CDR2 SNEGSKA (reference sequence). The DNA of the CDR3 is TGCAGTGCTCACTTGGAGGGGGTGCGAGGGGACTACGAGCAGTACTTC. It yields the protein CSAHLEGVRGDYEQYF.

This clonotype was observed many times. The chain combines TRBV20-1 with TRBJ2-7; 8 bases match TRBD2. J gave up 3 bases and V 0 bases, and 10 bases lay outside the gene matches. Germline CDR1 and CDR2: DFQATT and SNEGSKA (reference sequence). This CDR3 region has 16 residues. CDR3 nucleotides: TGCAGTGCTAGAGACCATAGCGGGACGGTCGGCTACGAGCAGTACTTC. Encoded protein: CSARDHSGTVGYEQYF.

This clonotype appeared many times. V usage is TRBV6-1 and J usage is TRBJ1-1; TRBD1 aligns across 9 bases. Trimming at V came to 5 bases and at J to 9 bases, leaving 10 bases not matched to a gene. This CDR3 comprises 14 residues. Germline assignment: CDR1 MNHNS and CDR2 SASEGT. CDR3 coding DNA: TGTGCCAGCAGTATAAACGGACAGGGGAGTAAAGCTTTCTTT. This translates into CASSINGQGSKAFF.

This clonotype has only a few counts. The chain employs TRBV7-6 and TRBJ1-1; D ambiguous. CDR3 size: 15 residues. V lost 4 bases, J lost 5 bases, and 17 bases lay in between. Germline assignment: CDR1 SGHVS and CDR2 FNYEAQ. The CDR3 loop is CASSSLAAGGTEAFF. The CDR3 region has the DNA TGTGCCAGCAGCTCCCTGGCAGCCGGCGGGACTGAAGCTTTCTTT.

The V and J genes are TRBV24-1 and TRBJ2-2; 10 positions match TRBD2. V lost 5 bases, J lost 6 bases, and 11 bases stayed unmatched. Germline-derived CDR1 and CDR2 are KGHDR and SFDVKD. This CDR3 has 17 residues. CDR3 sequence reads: CATSGGASGSVAGELFF. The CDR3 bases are TGTGCCACCAGTGGTGGGGCTAGCGGGAGTGTTGCCGGGGAGCTGTTTTTT.

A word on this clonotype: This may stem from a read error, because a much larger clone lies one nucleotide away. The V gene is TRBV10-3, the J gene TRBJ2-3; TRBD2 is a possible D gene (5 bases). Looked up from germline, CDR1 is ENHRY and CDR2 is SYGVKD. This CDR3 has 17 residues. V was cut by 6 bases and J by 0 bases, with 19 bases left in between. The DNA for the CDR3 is TGTGCCATCAGGACCCGGACTCAAATGTCTAGCACAGATACGCAGTATTTT. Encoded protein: CAIRTRTQMSSTDTQYF.

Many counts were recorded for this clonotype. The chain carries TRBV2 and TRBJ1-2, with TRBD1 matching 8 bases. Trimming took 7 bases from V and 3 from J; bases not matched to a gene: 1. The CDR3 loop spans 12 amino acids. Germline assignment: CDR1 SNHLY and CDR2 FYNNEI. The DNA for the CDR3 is TGTGCCAGCAAGACAGGGGACTATGGCTACACCTTC. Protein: CASKTGDYGYTF.

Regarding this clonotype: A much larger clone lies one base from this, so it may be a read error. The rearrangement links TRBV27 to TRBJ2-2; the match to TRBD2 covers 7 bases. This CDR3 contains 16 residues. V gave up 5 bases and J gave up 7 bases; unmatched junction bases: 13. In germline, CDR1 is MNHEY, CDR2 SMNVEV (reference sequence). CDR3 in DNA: TGTGCCAGCAGTGGGTACTATACTAGCGTCGGCGGGGAGCTGTTTTTT. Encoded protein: CASSGYYTSVGGELFF.